The 19 T cell receptor beta chains below were found in one sample sequenced in a study of blood T cell repertoires in COVID-19. Assay: immunoSEQ multiplex PCR; the TCRdb copy retains only in-frame clones and omits some. The sample consists of some 86,000 clones, about 83% of them appearing once. What was sequenced was peripheral blood. Receptors were obtained from a woman aged 70-85 years with acute or convalescent COVID-19.

The rearrangement links TRBV24-1 to TRBJ2-1; D not certain. This CDR3 has 16 residues. Deletions cut 0 bases from V and 7 bases from J, with 15 bases between. Germline CDR1 is KGHDR and CDR2 is SFDVKD. The CDR3 DNA reads as TGTGCCACCAGTGATTTGCAAGGTAACAGCAGGAATGAGCAGTTCTTC. It yields the protein CATSDLQGNSRNEQFF.

This clone was found many times. The chain uses TRBV4-2 and TRBJ2-2; the D gene is possibly TRBD1 (5 bases). The V gene's germline CDR1 is LGHNA and CDR2 YNFKEQ. The V and J ends lost 4 bases and 3 bases respectively, with 18 bases between them. The CDR3 loop spans 17 amino acids. CDR3: CASSPAGLSGHTGELFF. CDR3 bases: TGTGCCAGCAGCCCGGCAGGGCTCTCCGGGCACACCGGGGAGCTGTTTTTT.

Of note for this clone: The CDR3 does not end in the conserved phenylalanine or tryptophan, so this is likely a read error. The limits of the CDR3 on the DNA are not certain, so only TCRdb's listed CDR3 is given. The chain links TRBV23-1 to TRBJ1-4. TRBV23-1 is labeled an ORF, and its function is uncertain. The CDR3 is 10 residues long, ends included. The chain's CDR3 is CASSRLPRRI.

The V call is TRBV5-4, the J call TRBJ2-3; TRBD2 matches 8 bases. V shed 2 bases, J shed 2 bases, and the junction held 7 bases outside the gene matches. Germline V lookup: CDR1 SGHNT, CDR2 YYREEE (reference sequence). This CDR3 is built from 16 residues. CDR3 sequence (DNA): TGTGCCAGCAGCTTTCAACGGGGGGGGACCACAGATACGCAGTATTTT. This encodes CASSFQRGGTTDTQYF.

This clone came up once. The V gene is TRBV2, the J gene TRBJ1-1; D is ambiguous. Trimming cost V 6 bases and J 2 bases, with 10 bases left between them. Germline-derived CDR1 and CDR2 are SNHLY and FYNNEI. This CDR3 has 13 amino acids. The CDR3 loop is CASSTVVNTEAFF. The CDR3 DNA reads TGTGCCAGCAGCACAGTAGTCAACACTGAAGCTTTCTTT.

The genes are TRBV10-2 and TRBJ1-1; 8 bases map to TRBD1. The CDR3 has 13 residues. Germline CDR1 and CDR2: WSHSY and SAAADI. Trimming at V came to 5 bases and at J to 4 bases, leaving 3 bases not matched to a gene. The CDR3 spells CASSITGGTEAFF. As DNA, the CDR3 is TGCGCCAGCAGTATTACAGGGGGCACTGAAGCTTTCTTT.

The chain joins TRBV3-1 (or the pseudogene TRBV3-2) to TRBJ2-4; a weak D match, TRBD2 (5 bases). V lost 4 bases and J lost 4, with 17 bases in between. The CDR3 runs 16 residues. Germline V CDR1 and CDR2: LGHDT, YNNKEL (reference sequence). The CDR3 bases are TGTGCCAGCAGCCGTTTCGGACCGGGGATTAAAAACATTCAGTACTTC. Translation: CASSRFGPGIKNIQYF.

The genes are TRBV12-3 or TRBV12-4 and TRBJ2-2, with 7 bases that match TRBD1. The CDR3 loop spans 13 amino acids. V shed 8 bases and J 7 bases; nucleotides not matched to a gene: 7. Written as DNA, the CDR3 is TGTGCCAGCCATATGGGGACAGTCGGGGAGCTGTTTTTT. Protein: CASHMGTVGELFF.

This rearrangement joins TRBV11-3 to TRBJ2-1, with D perhaps matching TRBD1 (5 bases). The length of the CDR3 is 11 residues. Deletions cut 5 bases from V and 9 bases from J, with 8 bases between. CDR1 and CDR2 (germline): SGHNT, YENEEA. The CDR3 region has the DNA TGTGCCAGCAGCCGCGACAGTGAGCAGTTCTTC. Protein: CASSRDSEQFF.

V and J are TRBV4-2 and TRBJ2-7, with 12 bases aligning to TRBD2. The CDR3 spans 16 residues. The germline gives CDR1 LGHNA, CDR2 YNFKEQ. V shed 1 base and J 2 bases; nucleotides not matched to a gene: 3. As DNA, the CDR3 is TGTGCCAGCAGCCAAGGACTAGCGGGGGCTACCTACGAGCAGTACGTC. It translates to CASSQGLAGATYEQYV.

The rearrangement joins TRBV6-5 to TRBJ1-3, with a weak D call TRBD1 (5 bases). V lost 5 bases and J 9 bases, leaving 8 bases between the germline ends. The CDR3 has 11 residues. CDR1 and CDR2 (germline): MNHEY, SVGAGI. CDR3 residues: CASSRQGTIYF. CDR3 DNA sequence: TGTGCCAGCAGTCGGCAGGGCACCATATATTTT.

This chain connects TRBV29-1 to TRBJ2-1; D not resolved. Per germline, CDR1 SQVTM and CDR2 ANQGSEA. Trimming removed 6 bases at V and 8 bases at J, with 14 bases between. This CDR3 is built from 12 residues. This chain's CDR3 is CSVVKQVDEQFF. DNA of the CDR3: TGCAGCGTCGTTAAGCAGGTCGATGAGCAGTTCTTC.

This sequence joins TRBV2 and TRBJ1-2; 8 bases map to TRBD1. V was clipped by 5 bases and J by 3 bases; unmatched bases: 5. Germline V gene sequence: CDR1 SNHLY, CDR2 FYNNEI. The CDR3 has 14 amino acids. The CDR3 nucleotides read TGTGCCAGCAGTACCGGGACAGGTGACTATGGCTACACCTTC. Translated, it gives CASSTGTGDYGYTF.

The gene calls are TRBV29-1 and TRBJ2-3; D unresolved. Trimming removed 4 bases at V and 0 bases at J, with 11 bases between. This CDR3 is built from 14 residues. Germline CDR1 and CDR2: SQVTM and ANQGSEA. For the CDR3, the DNA is TGCAGCGTTGTTAGGAGCCTAAGCACAGATACGCAGTATTTT. Translating it yields CSVVRSLSTDTQYF.

J is TRBJ2-2 and V is TRBV14, with D possibly matching TRBD2 (7 bases). Germline V CDR1 and CDR2: SGHDN, FVKESK. The CDR3 is 19 residues long. V lost 5 bases to trimming and J lost 0 bases, with 22 bases between them. The CDR3 coding sequence is TGTGCCAGCAGCTCAAAGCCCCCCGGGCGGGGGCCGAACACCGGGGAGCTGTTTTTT. Its translation: CASSSKPPGRGPNTGELFF. Together with reference TRBV14 and TRBJ2-2, the CDR3 gives the full variable domain: EAGVTQFPSHSVIEKGQTVTLRCDPISGHDNLYWYRRVMGKEIKFLLHFVKESKQDESGMPNNRFLAERTGGTYSTLKVQPAELEDSGVYFCASSSKPPGRGPNTGELFFGEGSRLTVL.

This rearrangement joins TRBV10-1 to TRBJ2-1; TRBD2 is a possible D gene (5 bases). With 6 bases removed from V and 10 bases from J, the gap between germline ends came to 16 bases. The CDR3 consists of 13 residues. CDR1 and CDR2 (germline): WNHNN, SYGVQD (reference sequence). The CDR3 DNA reads as TGCGCCAGCAGCGCGGGTAGATCAAGGGAGCAGTTCTTC. Amino acid sequence: CASSAGRSREQFF.

The chain carries TRBV6-2 or TRBV6-3 and TRBJ1-1, with 9 nucleotides matching TRBD1. Looked up from germline, CDR1 is MNHEY and CDR2 is SVGEGT. J lost 3 bases, V lost 5 bases, and 10 bases had no gene match. The CDR3 contains 16 residues. The CDR3 region has the DNA TGTGCCAGCAGTCGGGACAGGGTTCTAAGCGACACTGAAGCTTTCTTT. It encodes CASSRDRVLSDTEAFF.

The V and J genes are TRBV27 and TRBJ1-1, with 8 bases identical to TRBD1. This CDR3 is 13 amino acids long. Looked up from germline, CDR1 is MNHEY and CDR2 is SMNVEV (reference sequence). The V gene end was trimmed by 7 bases and the J gene end by 4 bases; junction bases not matched to a gene: 5. CDR3 amino acids: CASMTGVGTEAFF. CDR3 coding DNA: TGTGCCAGCATGACAGGGGTGGGCACTGAAGCTTTCTTT.

The gene calls are TRBV29-1 and TRBJ2-1; TRBD2 aligns across 8 bases. The CDR3 covers 14 residues. Unmatched junction bases numbered 12, after V lost 7 bases and J lost 7 bases. Per germline, CDR1 SQVTM and CDR2 ANQGSEA. Written as DNA, the CDR3 is TGCAGCGCATCCGGGGGGGCGGTGGGGAATGAGCAGTTCTTC. It yields the protein CSASGGAVGNEQFF.